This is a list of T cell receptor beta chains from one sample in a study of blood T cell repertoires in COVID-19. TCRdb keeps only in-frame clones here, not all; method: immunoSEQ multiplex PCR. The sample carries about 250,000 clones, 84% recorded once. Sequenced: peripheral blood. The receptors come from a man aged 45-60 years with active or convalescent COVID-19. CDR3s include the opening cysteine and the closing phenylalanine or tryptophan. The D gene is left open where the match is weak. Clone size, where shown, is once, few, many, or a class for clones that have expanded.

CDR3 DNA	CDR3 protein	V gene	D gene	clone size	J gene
TGTGCCAGCAGTTCCCCCAGTCAGGAGCAGTTCTTC	CASSSPSQEQFF	TRBV27	-	-	TRBJ2-1
TGTGCCAGCAGCTTAAGAGCCGTCGCGAACACCGGGGAGCTGTTTTTT	CASSLRAVANTGELFF	TRBV7-2	-	-	TRBJ2-2
TGCAGCGTTGCTAGCGGGGGCAACAATGAGCAGTTCTTC	CSVASGGNNEQFF	TRBV29-1	TRBD2	-	TRBJ2-1
TGTGCCAGCAGCCTTAAAATTACAGGGGGCGAACGGAATACGCAGTATTTT	CASSLKITGGERNTQYF	TRBV14	TRBD1	-	TRBJ2-3
TGTGCCTGGGCTACAGGGGGCGGGGACGGCTACACCTTC	CAWATGGGDGYTF	TRBV30	TRBD1	few	TRBJ1-2
TGTGCCAGCAGTGAGCTCAGGGGGATTAATGAAAAACTGTTTTTT	CASSELRGINEKLFF	TRBV27	TRBD1	-	TRBJ1-4
TGTGCCAGCAGCCTAACGGGGGGGTACGAGCAGTACTTC	CASSLTGGYEQYF	TRBV3-1/TRBV3-2	TRBD2	-	TRBJ2-7
TGTGCCAGCAGCCAAGAGCCGGGACAGGGGGTCCATGGCTACACCTTC	CASSQEPGQGVHGYTF	TRBV4-2	TRBD1	-	TRBJ1-2
TGCGCCAGCAGCTTACAGGGGGCGCCGGGGGGCTACACCTTC	CASSLQGAPGGYTF	TRBV5-1	TRBD1	-	TRBJ1-2
TGTGCCAGCAGCGTAGGTCCAGGGGGCGGGCAGCCCCAGCATTTT	CASSVGPGGGQPQHF	TRBV9	TRBD1	-	TRBJ1-5
TGCGCCAGCAACCCAGGAGGGCAGGGGGTTTTGAGAACTGAAGCTTTCTTT	CASNPGGQGVLRTEAFF	TRBV5-1	TRBD1	-	TRBJ1-1
TGTGCCAGCAGCCTTGACACCTCCTACGAGCAGTACTTC	CASSLDTSYEQYF	TRBV6-5	-	large	TRBJ2-7
TGCGCCAGCAGGGCCGGGACAGGGGTCGAGCAGTACTTC	CASRAGTGVEQYF	TRBV5-1	TRBD1	few	TRBJ2-7
TGTGCCAGCAGCCCGGGGACAGGGCAGATTATCTATGAGCAGTTCTTC	CASSPGTGQIIYEQFF	TRBV5-8	TRBD1	-	TRBJ2-1
TGTGCCAGCAGCTTATACAGCAACTATGGCTACACCTTC	CASSLYSNYGYTF	TRBV7-3	-	-	TRBJ1-2
TGTGCCAGTAGCCCAGGGACAGTTGGTTACGAGCAGTACTTC	CASSPGTVGYEQYF	TRBV19	TRBD1	-	TRBJ2-7
TGTGCCAGTAGGGAAGGGCTGGAGGCCGGGGAGCTGTTTTTT	CASREGLEAGELFF	TRBV19	-	-	TRBJ2-2
TGTGCCAGCGGTTGGGGCGTTGAGGCCTATGGCTACACCTTC	CASGWGVEAYGYTF	TRBV28	-	once	TRBJ1-2
TGCGCCAGCAGCTTTGGGGGGGCCGAGGATGAAAAACTGTTTTTT	CASSFGGAEDEKLFF	TRBV5-1	-	-	TRBJ1-4
TGTGCCAGCAGCCCTCGGGTAGCGGGGGGACAAGAGACCCAGTACTTC	CASSPRVAGGQETQYF	TRBV11-2	TRBD2	-	TRBJ2-5
TGCGCCAGCAGCTCCGGGGGGGCCGATGAGACCCAGTACTTC	CASSSGGADETQYF	TRBV5-1	TRBD2	-	TRBJ2-5
TGTGCCAGCGGGCCGGGGGGCTACGAGCAGTACTTC	CASGPGGYEQYF	TRBV12-3/TRBV12-4	TRBD2	-	TRBJ2-7
TGTGCCAGCAGTGAAGCGCTGTGGGGGGTGGGGACTGAAGCTTTCTTT	CASSEALWGVGTEAFF	TRBV6-1	-	-	TRBJ1-1
TGTGCCAGCAGACAGACCACCGGGGAGCTGTTTTTT	CASRQTTGELFF	TRBV5-4	-	-	TRBJ2-2
TGTGCCACCCGAAAGGCGGACACAACTAATGAAAAACTGTTTTTT	CATRKADTTNEKLFF	TRBV28	-	-	TRBJ1-4
TGTGCCAGCGGGCCCGGGGGTCCAGATACGCAGTATTTT	CASGPGGPDTQYF	TRBV7-2	-	-	TRBJ2-3
TGCGCCAGCAGCTTGGTGCAAAGACAGCGCCAAGAGACCCAGTACTTC	CASSLVQRQRQETQYF	TRBV5-1	-	many	TRBJ2-5
TGTGCCAGCAGCCCGCGACTAGCGGAGTACAATGAGCAGTTCTTC	CASSPRLAEYNEQFF	TRBV9	TRBD2	-	TRBJ2-1
TGCGCCAGCAGTCGACAGGGACAGGGGATAAACACCATATATTTT	CASSRQGQGINTIYF	TRBV10-1	TRBD1	-	TRBJ1-3
TGCGCCAGCAGTGAGGTCCTAGCGGGGTACAATGAGCAGTTCTTC	CASSEVLAGYNEQFF	TRBV10-2	TRBD2	-	TRBJ2-1
TGTGCCAGCAGCCAGGACAGGGGGCCCTATGGCTACACCTTC	CASSQDRGPYGYTF	TRBV4-2	TRBD1	-	TRBJ1-2
TGTGCCAGCGAGGGAGGACAGGGGGCTCCGAGGAACACTGAAGCTTTCTTT	CASEGGQGAPRNTEAFF	TRBV19	TRBD1	-	TRBJ1-1
TGTGCCAGTAGTATATCCGTCAGGGGAAATCAGCCCCAGCATTTT	CASSISVRGNQPQHF	TRBV19	-	-	TRBJ1-5
TGTGCCAGCAGCTTTGAGGCAGGGGACACTGAAGCTTTCTTT	CASSFEAGDTEAFF	TRBV12-1	-	-	TRBJ1-1
TGTGCCAGCTCACCACTTCAGGGGAAGGGGACGAACACTGAAGCTTTCTTT	CASSPLQGKGTNTEAFF	TRBV18	-	-	TRBJ1-1
TGTGCCAGCAGCCAAGAACTAGCGGGGGGTTCTAGCACAGATACGCAGTATTTT	CASSQELAGGSSTDTQYF	TRBV4-2	TRBD2	-	TRBJ2-3
TGTGCCAGCAGTCCCCCCTTGGGACAGAACAATCAGCCCCAGCATTTT	CASSPPLGQNNQPQHF	TRBV6-2/TRBV6-3	TRBD1	few	TRBJ1-5
TGTGCCAGCAGCTGGACTAGCGGGGGGGCCACAGATACGCAGTATTTT	CASSWTSGGATDTQYF	TRBV7-2	TRBD2	-	TRBJ2-3
TGTGCCAGCAGTGAGGTGGGGGGGCGCGTAAATGAGCAGTTCTTC	CASSEVGGRVNEQFF	TRBV2	-	-	TRBJ2-1